This TCR beta chain was identified in a study of T cell changes during pregnancy in multiple sclerosis. Profiled with immunoSEQ multiplex PCR; TCRdb holds only in-frame clones, not every one. The table has 45,000 to 60,000 clones, 90% seen once. Germline V gene lookup returns CDR1 MNHEY and CDR2 SMNVEV (reference sequence). There are 15 residues in the CDR3. The V segment lost 4 bases and the J segment 2 bases; nucleotides outside the gene matches: 8. The chain recombines TRBV27 with TRBJ2-7; TRBD2 matches 7 bases. This material consisted of CD8+ T cells from peripheral blood mononuclear cells, taken before pregnancy. The TCR sequence derives from a female donor with multiple sclerosis, enrolled in a pregnancy study. CDR3 bases: TGTGCCAGCAGTTCATATAGCGGGCTTCCCTACGAGCAGTACTTC. Its protein product is CASSSYSGLPYEQYF.